The next 21 T cell receptor beta chains were all read from a single sample in a study of control samples from healthy donors and cancer patients. TCRdb keeps only in-frame clones here, not all; method: immunoSEQ multiplex PCR. The data contain approximately 89,000 clones, more than 75% of them singletons. The sequencing sample was made of blood. The origin of the receptors is a man aged 25 to 40 in good health.

The chain recombines TRBV30 with TRBJ1-5; no clear D gene. Trimming shortened V by 5 bases and J by 0 bases, and 8 bases separated the two germline ends. This CDR3 is 13 amino acids long. CDR1 is GTSNPN, CDR2 SVGIG, per germline (reference sequence). The CDR3 spells CAWARNSNQPQHF. For the CDR3, the DNA is TGTGCCTGGGCCAGGAATAGCAATCAGCCCCAGCATTTT.

This clone was seen a handful of times. This chain uses TRBV27 with TRBJ1-1; D not resolved. The CDR3 spans 12 residues. Deletions cut 5 bases from V and 2 bases from J, with 6 bases between. Germline CDR1 and CDR2: MNHEY and SMNVEV (reference sequence). DNA for the CDR3: TGTGCCAGCAGTCGGGCTAACACTGAAGCTTTCTTT. It specifies CASSRANTEAFF.

The chain carries TRBV2 and TRBJ2-2, with D unresolved. CDR1 and CDR2 from the germline V gene are SNHLY and FYNNEI. Trimming stripped 6 bases from V and 0 bases from J, with 5 bases between. The length of the CDR3 is 13 residues. The CDR3 DNA reads as TGTGCCAGCAGCCCTACGAACACCGGGGAGCTGTTTTTT. It encodes CASSPTNTGELFF.

This sequence joins TRBV3-1 (or the pseudogene TRBV3-2) and TRBJ1-2, with a weak D call TRBD1 (5 bases). V lost 1 base to trimming and J lost 10 bases, with 10 bases between them. Germline CDR1 reads LGHDT; CDR2 reads YNNKEL (reference sequence). The CDR3 covers 12 residues. The DNA of the CDR3 is TGTGCCAGCAGCCAAGGGACGGACACCTACACCTTC. Its translation: CASSQGTDTYTF.

As concerns this clone: Sequence at one end of the junction differs from germline and may be a read error. The genes are TRBV7-2 and TRBJ2-1, with 13 bases matching TRBD2. The CDR3 extends over 15 amino acids. Per the germline V gene, CDR1 is SGHTA and CDR2 is FQGNSA. The CDR3 protein is CAGSLTSGGHNEQLF. The CDR3 DNA is TGTGCCGGCAGTTTGACTAGCGGGGGGCACAATGAGCAGCTCTTC.

For this clone: A read error may produce the germline difference seen at one junction end. The rearrangement uses TRBV4-1 and TRBJ1-2; D perhaps matches TRBD1 (6 bases). CDR1 is MGHRA, CDR2 YSYEKL, per germline. This CDR3 has 13 amino acids. The CDR3 DNA reads TGCGCCAGCAGCCAAAGCGGCCGGGACACTCCGGACTTC. Translating gives CASSQSGRDTPDF.

CDR3 in DNA: TGTGCCAGCAGCTTCTCCTACGAGCAGTACTTC. Its translation is CASSFSYEQYF. The chain couples TRBV11-2 to TRBJ2-7, with D unclear. The CDR3 length is 11 residues. The V and J ends lost 3 bases and 0 bases respectively, with 0 bases between them. Germline CDR1 and CDR2: SGHAT and FQNNGV.

The chain has TRBV5-6 and TRBJ2-7; tentative D call: TRBD2 (7 bases). This CDR3 is built from 15 residues. Germline V gives CDR1 SGHDT, CDR2 YYEEEE. CDR3 bases: TGTGCCAGCACCTTGTGGGGGGGCCACTCCTACGAGCAGTACGTC. Translation: CASTLWGGHSYEQYV.

In this sample, this clone turned up once. The rearrangement links TRBV6-5 to TRBJ1-2, with D possibly TRBD1 on 6 matching bases. Germline V gene sequence: CDR1 MNHEY, CDR2 SVGAGI. The V and J ends lost 4 bases and 7 bases respectively, with 22 bases between them. This CDR3 has 16 amino acids. The CDR3 DNA sequence: TGTGCCAGCAGTTTGACAGGAGACAGACGGTTGGGTGGCTACACCTTC. Its translation is CASSLTGDRRLGGYTF.

The V gene is TRBV6-5, the J gene TRBJ1-3; D is perhaps TRBD1 (6 bases). Germline V gene lookup returns CDR1 MNHEY and CDR2 SVGAGI. The CDR3 spans 14 residues. The V and J ends lost 8 bases and 8 bases respectively, with 19 bases between them. The chain's CDR3 is CASALGGPGDTIYF. The CDR3 DNA reads TGTGCCAGCGCCCTGGGGGGGCCTGGGGACACCATATATTTT.

This clone occurred a few times. This chain uses TRBV5-5 with TRBJ1-2; tentatively, D is TRBD1 (5 bases). Germline V gives CDR1 SGHKS, CDR2 YYEKEE (reference sequence). This CDR3 has 15 residues. V was trimmed by 0 bases and J by 8 bases, leaving 17 bases between them. The DNA for the CDR3 is TGTGCCAGCAGCTTGGATTGGCAGGGACTCTACGGCTACACCTTC. Translating gives CASSLDWQGLYGYTF.

The chain recombines TRBV6-4 with TRBJ2-1; D is uncertain. CDR3 length: 16 amino acids. Trimming removed 4 bases at V and 0 bases at J, with 13 bases between. Germline CDR1 reads MRHNA; CDR2 reads SNTAGT. The CDR3 region has the DNA TGTGCCAGCAGTGGGGGTACGTGGAGCTCCTACAATGAGCAGTTCTTC. Protein product: CASSGGTWSSYNEQFF.

The V and J genes are TRBV24-1 and TRBJ2-3, with TRBD2 as a possible D gene (6 bases). The germline V and J ends were trimmed by 7 bases and 6 bases, with 22 bases remaining between them. In germline, CDR1 is KGHDR, CDR2 SFDVKD. There are 16 residues in the CDR3. In DNA form, the CDR3 reads TGTGCCACCAGCCCAGGTAGCGCCGGAGGGTGGGATACGCAGTATTTT. Its protein is CATSPGSAGGWDTQYF.

The chain links TRBV3-1 (or the pseudogene TRBV3-2) to TRBJ2-3; the match to TRBD2 covers 9 bases. With V trimmed by 0 bases and J by 8 bases, 12 bases remained unmatched. CDR1 is LGHDT and CDR2 is YNNKEL in the germline V gene (reference sequence). This CDR3 is 17 amino acids long. The CDR3 reads CASSQDLSAGGRATQYF. Written as DNA, the CDR3 is TGTGCCAGCAGCCAAGATCTCTCGGCGGGGGGGCGTGCTACGCAGTATTTT.

V and J are TRBV2 and TRBJ2-1; D assignment may be TRBD1 or TRBD2 (6 bases each). The CDR3 loop spans 14 amino acids. Germline V gene lookup returns CDR1 SNHLY and CDR2 FYNNEI. The V end was cut by 7 bases, the J end by 8 bases, with 18 bases between. In nucleotides, the CDR3 is TGTGCCAGCACTCTAGCGACAAAGGGGGATGAGCAGTTCTTC. It translates to CASTLATKGDEQFF.

This chain connects TRBV30 to TRBJ2-3, with 8 bases fitting TRBD2. The CDR3 is 13 residues long. The V gene's germline CDR1 is GTSNPN and CDR2 SVGIG (reference sequence). The J segment lost 4 bases and the V segment lost 4 bases, leaving 4 bases of the junction unmatched. The CDR3 loop is CAWTGLVADTQYF. CDR3 nucleotide sequence: TGTGCCTGGACGGGACTAGTCGCAGATACGCAGTATTTT.

The chain uses TRBV18 and TRBJ1-1; no reliable D call. V was pared by 2 bases and J by 8 bases, with 18 bases between. There are 15 residues in the CDR3. The germline V gene has CDR1 KGHSH and CDR2 LQKENI. CDR3 residues: CASSPALIKLEEAFF. Here the CDR3 DNA reads TGTGCCAGCTCACCAGCGCTCATTAAGCTTGAAGAAGCTTTCTTT.

The chain's CDR3 is CASSAQGGGAEAFF. The CDR3 DNA reads TGCGCCAGCAGCGCCCAGGGAGGCGGCGCTGAAGCTTTCTTT. The rearrangement uses TRBV5-1 and TRBJ1-1, with D possibly being TRBD1 (5 bases). The CDR3 totals 14 residues. CDR1 SGHRS and CDR2 YFSETQ come from the germline V gene. V was shortened by 4 bases and J by 6 bases, with 16 bases between the two germline ends.

The chain uses TRBV7-9 and TRBJ1-2; a possible D gene is TRBD1 (5 bases). CDR3 size: 15 residues. Per germline, CDR1 SEHNR and CDR2 FQNEAQ (reference sequence). The germline V and J ends were trimmed by 0 bases and 10 bases, with 18 bases remaining between them. The CDR3 nucleotides read TGTGCCAGCAGCTTAGCAGGCAGGGCGGATAAGGACTACACCTTC. This encodes CASSLAGRADKDYTF.

V and J are TRBV27 and TRBJ1-6, with D perhaps matching TRBD1 (5 bases). The germline CDR1 and CDR2 sequences are MNHEY and SMNVEV (reference sequence). This CDR3 is built from 15 residues. Trimming left V 2 bases short and J 10 bases short, with 15 bases between. The CDR3 region has the DNA TGTGCCAGCAGTTTAGAGGGACCGGTTCGATCACCCCTCCACTTT. Residues: CASSLEGPVRSPLHF.

The chain combines TRBV6-5 with TRBJ1-1; D call uncertain. The CDR3 sequence is 12 residues long. Trimming stripped 5 bases from V and 5 bases from J, with 9 bases between. The germline CDR1 and CDR2 sequences are MNHEY and SVGAGI. The CDR3 here is CASSPSGTEAFF. The CDR3 DNA reads as TGTGCCAGCAGTCCCTCTGGAACTGAAGCTTTCTTT.